Following are 30 T cell receptor beta chains from one sample sequenced in a study of cytomegalovirus exposure and HLA in healthy donors. The primer mix had 60 Vbeta and 13 Jbeta primers. Assay: immunoSEQ multiplex PCR; the TCRdb copy retains only in-frame clones and omits some. The top ten clones hold around 6.4% of a sample with some 110,000 clones, around 80% of them seen once. Input material: PBMCs. All receptors derive from a woman aged 45-65 years in good health and CMV-seropositive.

The J gene is TRBJ1-5, the V gene TRBV6-4; 7 bases are a match to TRBD1. V lost 3 bases and J lost 5; bases outside the gene matches: 19. The CDR3 sequence is 19 residues long. Germline V gene sequence: CDR1 MRHNA, CDR2 SNTAGT. This CDR3 reads CASSENWVGMGQSDQPQHF. In nucleotides, the CDR3 is TGTGCCAGCAGTGAAAATTGGGTAGGGATGGGACAGTCGGATCAGCCCCAGCATTTT.

The chain links TRBV5-5 to TRBJ2-5; 10 positions agree with TRBD2. Germline loops: CDR1 SGHKS, CDR2 YYEKEE (reference sequence). The ends lost 6 bases at V and 5 bases at J; junction bases unmatched: 13. The CDR3 consists of 16 residues. The CDR3 loop reads CASTAVAGGVRETQYF. CDR3 sequence (DNA): TGTGCCAGCACCGCAGTAGCGGGGGGTGTTAGGGAGACCCAGTACTTC.

Concerning this clone itself: Different DNA sequences within this sample yield the same CDR3. The V and J genes are TRBV10-3 and TRBJ2-5; D is ambiguous. The CDR3 loop spans 12 amino acids. The V end was cut by 3 bases, the J end by 2 bases, with 4 bases between. Per the germline V gene, CDR1 is ENHRY and CDR2 is SYGVKD. The CDR3 loop reads CAISEQQETQYF. The CDR3, as DNA: TGTGCCATCAGTGAACAGCAAGAGACCCAGTACTTC.

The chain has TRBV7-3 and TRBJ1-1; 9 bases agree with TRBD1. V lost 1 base to trimming and J lost 3 bases; unmatched junction nucleotides: 3. Germline V CDR1 and CDR2: SGHTA, FQGTGA. The CDR3 totals 15 residues. The CDR3 DNA is TGTGCCAGCAGCTTAAAGGGGACAGGGCACACTGAAGCTTTCTTT. This sequence encodes CASSLKGTGHTEAFF. Variable domain in full (rest from reference TRBV7-3 and TRBJ1-1): GAGVSQTPSNKVTEKGKYVELRCDPISGHTALYWYRQSLGQGPEFLIYFQGTGAADDSGLPNDRFFAVRPEGSVSTLKIQRTERGDSAVYLCASSLKGTGHTEAFFGQGTRLTVV.

This chain links TRBV10-3 with TRBJ2-7; 8 bases fit TRBD1. Germline CDR1 is ENHRY and CDR2 is SYGVKD. Unmatched junction bases numbered 6, after V lost 6 bases and J lost 2 bases. This CDR3 has 14 residues. The CDR3 loop reads CAISLRGQAYEQYF. The DNA of the CDR3 is TGTGCCATCAGCCTTCGGGGACAGGCCTACGAGCAGTACTTC.

V and J are TRBV13 and TRBJ1-2; a weak D match, TRBD1 (6 bases). CDR1 PRHDT and CDR2 FYEKMQ come from the germline V gene (reference sequence). V lost 2 bases and J lost 4, with 11 bases in between. This CDR3 has 14 amino acids. Here the CDR3 reads CASSLTGSLYGYTF. CDR3 in DNA: TGTGCCAGCAGCTTAACAGGGTCTCTCTATGGCTACACCTTC.

The CDR3 nucleotides are TGTGCCAGCAGCGTAAGAGCGAACACCGGGGAGCTGTTTTTT. Amino acids: CASSVRANTGELFF. The V gene is TRBV9, the J gene TRBJ2-2; D not resolved. Germline lookup yields CDR1 SGDLS and CDR2 YYNGEE. This CDR3 comprises 14 residues. V was shortened by 1 base and J by 0 bases, with 4 bases between the two germline ends.

The rearrangement links TRBV5-5 to TRBJ2-1, with D tentatively TRBD1 (5 bases). This CDR3 is built from 15 residues. In germline, CDR1 is SGHKS, CDR2 YYEKEE (reference sequence). V lost 0 bases and J 9 bases, leaving 16 bases between the germline ends. The CDR3 DNA is TGTGCCAGCAGCTTGGCCGGGCAGGGTATGGGTGAGCAGTTCTTC. Translating gives CASSLAGQGMGEQFF.

The chain joins TRBV6-1 to TRBJ2-3; D uncertain. In germline, CDR1 is MNHNS, CDR2 SASEGT. V lost 2 bases to trimming and J lost 2 bases, with 5 bases between them. The CDR3 has 13 amino acids. CDR3 in amino acids: CASSEQATDTQYF. DNA of the CDR3: TGTGCCAGCAGTGAACAGGCCACAGATACGCAGTATTTT.

The rearrangement joins TRBV19 to TRBJ1-5, with 7 bases lining up with TRBD1. The CDR3 loop spans 13 amino acids. V was clipped by 6 bases and J by 6 bases; unmatched bases: 5. Germline V gives CDR1 LNHDA, CDR2 SQIVND (reference sequence). CDR3 nucleotide sequence: TGTGCCAGTAGCCAGACAGGGCTTCAGCCCCAGCATTTT. Translation gives CASSQTGLQPQHF.

CDR3 sequence: CAISEDRDYGYTF. DNA for the CDR3: TGTGCCATCAGCGAGGACAGGGACTATGGCTACACCTTC. V gene TRBV10-3 combines with J gene TRBJ1-2, with 8 bases aligning to TRBD1. CDR1 is ENHRY and CDR2 is SYGVKD in the germline V gene. This CDR3 comprises 13 residues. Trimming at V came to 6 bases and at J to 3 bases, leaving 3 bases not matched to a gene.

The V call is TRBV2, the J call TRBJ1-5; 12 bases map to TRBD1. V lost 4 bases, J lost 7 bases, and 5 bases stayed unmatched. CDR3 length: 15 amino acids. CDR1 and CDR2 from the germline V gene are SNHLY and FYNNEI. The CDR3 protein is CASSVGQGAWQPQHF. In DNA, the CDR3 is TGTGCCAGCAGTGTGGGACAGGGGGCTTGGCAGCCCCAGCATTTT.

This clone has only a few counts. This chain links TRBV27 with TRBJ2-7, with TRBD2 identical over 8 bases. J gave up 2 bases and V 5 bases, and 8 bases lay outside the gene matches. The length of the CDR3 is 15 residues. Germline assignment: CDR1 MNHEY and CDR2 SMNVEV (reference sequence). The CDR3 reads CASSPLAGLAYEQYF. The CDR3 DNA reads TGTGCCAGCAGTCCCTTAGCGGGGTTAGCCTACGAGCAGTACTTC.

This chain's CDR3 is CASSRPGTDTQYF. DNA of the CDR3: TGCGCCAGCAGCCGCCCGGGCACAGATACGCAGTATTTT. The chain recombines TRBV4-1 with TRBJ2-3; D is unclear. V was pared by 4 bases and J by 1 base, with 6 bases between. This CDR3 is built from 13 residues. Germline V CDR1 and CDR2: MGHRA, YSYEKL.

The rearrangement links TRBV11-2 to TRBJ2-5; 14 bases are a match to TRBD2. The J call may be in error: the DNA end matches TRBJ2-7 better. The CDR3 sequence is 15 residues long. CDR1 and CDR2 (germline): SGHAT, FQNNGV. The CDR3 sequence: CASSLGLAGVYEQYF. The CDR3, as DNA: TGTGCCAGCAGCTTGGGACTAGCGGGGGTCTACGAGCAGTACTTC.

Comments on this clone: At the DNA level, this CDR3 is encoded by other sequences in the same sample as well. V usage is TRBV6-1 and J usage is TRBJ1-6, with D unresolved. V was pared by 3 bases and J by 3 bases, with 12 bases between. The CDR3 consists of 16 residues. The germline gives CDR1 MNHNS, CDR2 SASEGT. The CDR3 sequence: CASSDYRHDYNSPLHF. The CDR3, as DNA: TGTGCCAGCAGTGATTACCGACACGACTATAATTCACCCCTCCACTTT.

This clone was detected once. The CDR3 region is CASSLLTGGSTQYF. The CDR3 DNA follows: TGTGCCAGCAGCCTCTTAACGGGGGGTAGTACGCAGTATTTT. The V gene is TRBV6-5, the J gene TRBJ2-3, with 7 bases aligning to TRBD2. With 6 bases clipped from V and 8 bases from J, the junction kept 11 bases outside the gene matches. Per the germline V gene, CDR1 is MNHEY and CDR2 is SVGAGI. The CDR3 is made up of 14 amino acids.

This clone occurred a few times. The CDR3 DNA sequence: TGTGCCAGCAGTTCCGGGACAGTTACCACTAATGAAAAACTGTTTTTT. As protein: CASSSGTVTTNEKLFF. J is TRBJ1-4 and V is TRBV28; 7 bases agree with TRBD1. The CDR3 loop spans 16 amino acids. The J segment lost 2 bases and the V segment lost 4 bases, leaving 7 bases of the junction unmatched. CDR1 MDHEN and CDR2 SYDVKM come from the germline V gene.

The chain recombines TRBV10-2 with TRBJ1-1; 8 nucleotides agree with TRBD1. The junction had 12 bases not matched to a gene; V was cut back by 7 bases and J by 8 bases. The CDR3 is 14 amino acids. Germline V gives CDR1 WSHSY, CDR2 SAAADI. CDR3 DNA sequence: TGCGCCAGCAAACCGACAGGGGAGGGCTCGGAAGCTTTCTTT. Its translation is CASKPTGEGSEAFF.

The CDR3 nucleotides read TGTGCCAGCAGTTTGACTAGCGGGGCCCTAGAATATGAGCAGTTCTTC. It translates to CASSLTSGALEYEQFF. The J gene is TRBJ2-1, the V gene TRBV27; 11 nucleotides line up with TRBD2. V shed 3 bases and J 8 bases; nucleotides not matched to a gene: 9. CDR1 and CDR2 (germline): MNHEY, SMNVEV (reference sequence). The CDR3 totals 16 residues.

In regard to this clone: This specimen includes other DNA sequences encoding the same CDR3. This chain uses TRBV5-6 with TRBJ2-5; TRBD2 aligns across 11 bases. CDR1 SGHDT and CDR2 YYEEEE come from the germline V gene. The CDR3 is made up of 15 amino acids. V was pared by 2 bases and J by 2 bases, with 2 bases of the junction left unmatched. The CDR3 sequence is CASSLTSGGQETQYF. Here the CDR3 DNA reads TGTGCCAGCAGCTTAACTAGCGGGGGACAAGAGACCCAGTACTTC.

The J gene is TRBJ2-5, the V gene TRBV18; 11 bases agree with TRBD2. CDR1 is KGHSH and CDR2 is LQKENI in the germline V gene. This CDR3 region has 16 residues. Unmatched junction bases numbered 3, after V lost 2 bases and J lost 1 base. This CDR3 reads CASSPALAGGQETQYF. CDR3 DNA: TGTGCCAGCTCACCAGCGCTAGCGGGGGGCCAAGAGACCCAGTACTTC.

V is TRBV4-1 and J is TRBJ1-1; D not resolved. Germline-derived CDR1 and CDR2 are MGHRA and YSYEKL. V was pared by 3 bases and J by 5 bases, with 16 bases between. The CDR3 has 15 amino acids. The CDR3 loop reads CASSHADTLRTEAFF. CDR3 DNA sequence: TGCGCCAGCAGCCATGCCGACACCCTAAGGACTGAAGCTTTCTTT.

V gene TRBV19 combines with J gene TRBJ2-1, with unresolved D. Between the trimmed V and J ends, which lost 6 bases and 7 bases, there was a span of 19 bases. From germline, CDR1 is LNHDA and CDR2 SQIVND (reference sequence). The CDR3 is 15 residues long. The DNA for the CDR3 is TGTGCCAGTAGCTCCGACAATTTGGGTTGGAATGAGCAGTTCTTC. Residues: CASSSDNLGWNEQFF.

The chain combines TRBV28 with TRBJ1-2; the match to TRBD1 covers 7 bases. Germline-derived CDR1 and CDR2 are MDHEN and SYDVKM. V was pared by 10 bases and J by 3 bases, with 5 bases of the junction left unmatched. The CDR3 contains 12 residues. CDR3: CAITGAYYGYTF. CDR3 DNA sequence: TGTGCCATCACAGGGGCCTACTATGGCTACACCTTC.

This clone is labeled medium-sized. The chain uses TRBV9 and TRBJ1-1; a possible D gene is TRBD1 (6 bases). From germline, CDR1 is SGDLS and CDR2 YYNGEE. The CDR3 runs to 15 residues. Trimming took off 3 bases at V and 7 bases at J, with 19 bases between the two ends. The CDR3 spells CASSASPGQIDEAFF. As DNA, the CDR3 is TGTGCCAGCAGCGCGTCACCGGGACAAATCGATGAAGCTTTCTTT.

This clone was observed a few times. The J gene is TRBJ2-5, the V gene TRBV7-6, with a tentative D call TRBD2 (5 bases). TRBJ2-7 matches the DNA end more closely, so the J call is doubtful. Germline V lookup: CDR1 SGHVS, CDR2 FNYEAQ. This CDR3 spans 14 amino acids. The CDR3 sequence is CASSRGYMSYEQYF. The CDR3 nucleotides are TGTGCCAGCAGCCGAGGGTATATGTCCTACGAGCAGTACTTC.

The chain uses TRBV28 and TRBJ1-1, with D perhaps matching TRBD1 (5 bases). CDR3 size: 15 residues. Per the germline V gene, CDR1 is MDHEN and CDR2 is SYDVKM. Deletions cut 6 bases from V and 3 bases from J, with 17 bases between. In nucleotides, the CDR3 is TGTGCCAGCAGGACCCAGGGCGCAGGGCACACTGAAGCTTTCTTT. Its translation: CASRTQGAGHTEAFF.

V gene TRBV11-1 combines with J gene TRBJ2-7, with a weak D call TRBD2 (5 bases). The V gene lost 5 bases and the J gene lost 7 bases, with 12 bases spanning the gap. The germline CDR1 and CDR2 sequences are SGHAT and FQDESV (reference sequence). CDR3 size: 12 residues. CDR3 residues: CASSPRTYEQYF. The CDR3 DNA reads as TGTGCCAGCAGCCCCCGGACTTATGAGCAGTACTTC.

This clone was detected once. This chain uses TRBV28 with TRBJ2-7; TRBD2 might be the D (6 bases). There are 13 residues in the CDR3. V lost 7 bases and J 9 bases, leaving 19 bases between the germline ends. Germline V CDR1 and CDR2: MDHEN, SYDVKM. The CDR3 coding sequence is TGTGCCAGCATGTTTAGCGGTACTGGGGGGCAGTACTTC. Translation gives CASMFSGTGGQYF.